The 3 T cell receptor beta chains below come from one sample, sequenced in a study of long-term antiretroviral therapy in people with HIV. A v3.0 immunoSEQ assay was performed at survey level. The protocol was immunoSEQ multiplex PCR, while the TCRdb copy is restricted to in-frame clones and leaves out a portion. The sample carries approximately 31,000 clones, 70% to 90% recorded once. The sequences come from unsorted PBMCs, collected 1.1 years after starting antiretroviral therapy. These receptors came from a man younger than 30 with HIV.

The chain couples TRBV4-3 to TRBJ2-7, with D perhaps TRBD2 (5 bases). V was clipped by 1 base and J by 4 bases, with 8 bases between them. The germline V gene has CDR1 LGHNA and CDR2 YSLEER. CDR3 length equals 13 residues. DNA of the CDR3: TGCGCCAGCAGCCAAGTTCGGGGATACGAGCAGTACTTC. It is translated as CASSQVRGYEQYF.

This clone was observed a single time. The chain is built from TRBV6-5 and TRBJ2-7; a possible D gene is TRBD2 (5 bases). This CDR3 has 14 residues. V dropped 0 bases and J dropped 3 bases, with 9 bases sitting between them. CDR1 and CDR2 from the germline V gene are MNHEY and SVGAGI. CDR3 in DNA: TGTGCCAGCAGTTACTCGGGTGAGGGCTACGAGCAGTACTTC. Its protein product is CASSYSGEGYEQYF.

The J gene is TRBJ1-6, the V gene TRBV19; TRBD1 matches at 8 bases. The germline V gene encodes CDR1 LNHDA and CDR2 SQIVND (reference sequence). The CDR3 runs 12 residues. The J segment lost 10 bases and the V segment lost 6 bases, leaving 2 bases of the junction unmatched. The DNA for the CDR3 is TGTGCCAGTAGCCGACAGGGGTCACCCCTCCACTTT. Translation: CASSRQGSPLHF.